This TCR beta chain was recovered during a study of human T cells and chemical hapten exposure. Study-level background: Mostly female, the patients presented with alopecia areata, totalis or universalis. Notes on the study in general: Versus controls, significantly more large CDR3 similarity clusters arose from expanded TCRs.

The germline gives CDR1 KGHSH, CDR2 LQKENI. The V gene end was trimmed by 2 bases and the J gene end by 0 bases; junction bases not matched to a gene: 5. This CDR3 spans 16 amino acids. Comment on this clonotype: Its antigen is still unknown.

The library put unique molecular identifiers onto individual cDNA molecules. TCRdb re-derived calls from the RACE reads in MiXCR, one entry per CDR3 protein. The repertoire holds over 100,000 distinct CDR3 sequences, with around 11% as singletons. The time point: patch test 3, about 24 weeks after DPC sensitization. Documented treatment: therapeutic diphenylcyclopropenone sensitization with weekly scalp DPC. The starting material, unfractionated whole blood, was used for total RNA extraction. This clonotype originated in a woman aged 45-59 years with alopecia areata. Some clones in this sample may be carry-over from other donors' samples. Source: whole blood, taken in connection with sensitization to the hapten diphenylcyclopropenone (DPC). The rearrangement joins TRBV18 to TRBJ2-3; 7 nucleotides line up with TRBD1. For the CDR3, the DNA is TGTGCCAGCTCACCAGCCGGGACAGCTAGCACAGATACGCAGTATTTT. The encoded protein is CASSPAGTASTDTQYF. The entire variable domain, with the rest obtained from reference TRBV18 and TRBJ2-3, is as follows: NAGVMQNPRHLVRRRGQEARLRCSPMKGHSHVYWYRQLPEEGLKFMVYLQKENIIDESGMPKERFSAEFPKEGPSILRIQQVVRGDSAAYFCASSPAGTASTDTQYFGPGTRLTVL.